Below are 3 T cell receptor beta chains sequenced from a single sample in a study of CD8 T cells in ankylosing spondylitis. Study outcomes and limitations: Ankylosing spondylitis blood appeared to carry a characteristic TCR beta motif of roughly eight highly homologous variants.

TCRdb fed the 5' RACE reads into MiXCR, producing one record per CDR3 protein. The table shows 300,000 to 400,000 distinct CDR3 sequences, with approximately 20% occurring only once. Antigen specificity for these receptors is unknown. The sequencing input was blood, either unsorted or a sorted T cell fraction (not recorded which). Receptors originate from a male donor with ankylosing spondylitis.

The table lists this clonotype with a few counts. The V call is TRBV5-5, the J call TRBJ2-3, with 7 nucleotides matching TRBD1. From germline, CDR1 is SGHKS and CDR2 YYEKEE (reference sequence). V lost 4 bases to trimming and J lost 3 bases; unmatched junction nucleotides: 11. The CDR3 spans 16 residues. CDR3 region: CASSTDREFVTDTQYF. In DNA, the CDR3 is TGTGCCAGCAGCACCGACAGGGAGTTCGTGACAGATACGCAGTATTTT. The whole variable domain, remainder taken from reference TRBV5-5 and TRBJ2-3, is DAGVTQSPTHLIKTRGQQVTLRCSPISGHKSVSWYQQVLGQGPQFIFQYYEKEERGRGNFPDRFSARQFPNYSSELNVNALLLGDSALYLCASSTDREFVTDTQYFGPGTRLTVL.

This chain uses TRBV9 with TRBJ2-5, with 9 nucleotides matching TRBD2. Trimming at V came to 0 bases and at J to 5 bases, leaving 5 bases not matched to a gene. The V gene's germline CDR1 is SGDLS and CDR2 YYNGEE. CDR3 size: 15 residues. CDR3 DNA sequence: TGTGCCAGCAGCGTAGCTCTAGCGGGACGTGAGACCCAGTACTTC. This translates into CASSVALAGRETQYF.

This sequence joins TRBV10-3 and TRBJ2-2, with 7 bases identical to TRBD1. There are 15 residues in the CDR3. J was trimmed by 2 bases and V by 4 bases; bases with no gene match: 4. The V gene's germline CDR1 is ENHRY and CDR2 SYGVKD. The CDR3 loop reads CAISVQGINTGELFF. The CDR3 DNA reads TGTGCCATCAGTGTACAGGGGATAAACACCGGGGAGCTGTTTTTT.